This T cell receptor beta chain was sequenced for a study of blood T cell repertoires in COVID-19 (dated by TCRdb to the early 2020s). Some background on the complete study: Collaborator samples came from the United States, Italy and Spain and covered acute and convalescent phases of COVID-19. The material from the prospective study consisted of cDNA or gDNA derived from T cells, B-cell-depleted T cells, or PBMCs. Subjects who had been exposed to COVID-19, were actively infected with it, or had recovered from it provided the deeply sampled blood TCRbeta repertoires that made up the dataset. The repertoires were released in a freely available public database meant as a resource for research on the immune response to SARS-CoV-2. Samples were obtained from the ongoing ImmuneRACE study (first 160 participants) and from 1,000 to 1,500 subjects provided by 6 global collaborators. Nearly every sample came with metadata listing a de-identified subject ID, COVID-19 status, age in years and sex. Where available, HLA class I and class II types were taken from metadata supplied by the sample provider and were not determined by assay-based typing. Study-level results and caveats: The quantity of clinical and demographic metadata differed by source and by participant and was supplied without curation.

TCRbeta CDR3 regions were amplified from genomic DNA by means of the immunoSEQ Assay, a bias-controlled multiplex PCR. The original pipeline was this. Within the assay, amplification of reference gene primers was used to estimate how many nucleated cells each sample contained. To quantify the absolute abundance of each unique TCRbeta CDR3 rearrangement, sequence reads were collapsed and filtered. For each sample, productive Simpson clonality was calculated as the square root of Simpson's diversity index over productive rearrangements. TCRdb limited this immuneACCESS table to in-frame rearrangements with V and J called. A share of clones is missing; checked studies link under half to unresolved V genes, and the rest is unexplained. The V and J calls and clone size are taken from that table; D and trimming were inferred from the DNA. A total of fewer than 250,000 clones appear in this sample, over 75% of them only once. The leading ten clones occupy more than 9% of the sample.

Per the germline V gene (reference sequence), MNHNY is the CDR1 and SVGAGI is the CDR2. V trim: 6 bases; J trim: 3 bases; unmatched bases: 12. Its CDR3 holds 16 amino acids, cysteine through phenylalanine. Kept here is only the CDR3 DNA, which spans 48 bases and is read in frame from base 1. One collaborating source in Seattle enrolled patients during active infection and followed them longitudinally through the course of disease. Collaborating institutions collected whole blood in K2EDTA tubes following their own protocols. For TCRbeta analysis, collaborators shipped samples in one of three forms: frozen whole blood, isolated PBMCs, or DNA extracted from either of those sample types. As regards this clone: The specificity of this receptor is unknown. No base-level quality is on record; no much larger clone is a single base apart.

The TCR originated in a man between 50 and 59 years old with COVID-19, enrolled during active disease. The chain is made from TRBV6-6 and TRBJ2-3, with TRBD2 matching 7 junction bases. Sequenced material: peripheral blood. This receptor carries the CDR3 CASSPSDGRFTDTQYF. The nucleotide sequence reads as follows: TGTGCCAGCAGCCCCAGCGACGGGAGGTTTACAGATACGCAGTATTTT.